One and the same sample provided the 14 T cell receptor beta chains below, sequenced in a study of T cell repertoires in cytomegalovirus infection. TCRdb reprocessed the reads with MiXCR, giving one entry per CDR3 protein. The sample consists of roughly 640,000 distinct CDR3 sequences, 24% of them appearing once. Sequencing input: CD8+ T cells from PBMCs. All receptors derive from a human donor in good health (CMV status not recorded). Some clones in this sample may be carry-over from other donors' samples.

As for this clonotype: Compared with germline, one end of the junction differs, possibly owing to a read error. The CDR3 here is CASNLHPGQSYNEQFF. As DNA, the CDR3 is TGTGCCAGCAACTTACACCCGGGACAGTCATACAATGAGCAGTTCTTC. The J gene is TRBJ2-1, the V gene TRBV7-2; 7 nucleotides line up with TRBD1. The germline gives CDR1 SGHTA, CDR2 FQGNSA. CDR3 size: 16 residues.

This clonotype was observed a few times. This chain uses TRBV29-1 with TRBJ2-2; possibly TRBD1 or TRBD2 for D (5 bases each). Germline V CDR1 and CDR2: SQVTM, ANQGSEA. The CDR3 runs to 14 residues. V was cut by 5 bases and J by 0 bases, with 10 bases left in between. CDR3 nucleotide sequence: TGCAGCGTTCCGGGACGTTCGAACACCGGGGAGCTGTTTTTT. It yields the protein CSVPGRSNTGELFF.

The sample holds one count of this clonotype. The rearrangement uses TRBV5-1 and TRBJ1-2; D uncertain. Germline V gives CDR1 SGHRS, CDR2 YFSETQ. Trimming removed 4 bases from V and 3 bases from J, with 16 bases in between. The CDR3 spans 15 residues. This CDR3 reads CASSPLSSKDYGYTF. In DNA, the CDR3 is TGCGCCAGCAGCCCCCTGAGCTCCAAGGACTATGGCTACACCTTC.

This clonotype was recorded a few times. This chain joins TRBV2 and TRBJ1-1; the match to TRBD1 covers 9 bases. The CDR3 is 15 residues long. V lost 3 bases, J lost 5 bases, and 7 bases stayed unmatched. The germline gives CDR1 SNHLY, CDR2 FYNNEI. CDR3 bases: TGTGCCAGCAGTGAGACACAGGGGGCTCCTACTGAAGCTTTCTTT. Translated, it gives CASSETQGAPTEAFF.

The V gene is TRBV28, the J gene TRBJ1-1; D remains ambiguous. V lost 3 bases and J 2 bases, leaving 13 bases between the germline ends. The CDR3 has 15 amino acids. Germline V gives CDR1 MDHEN, CDR2 SYDVKM. The CDR3 reads CASSFWASINTEAFF. In DNA form, the CDR3 reads TGTGCCAGCAGTTTTTGGGCTTCTATAAACACTGAAGCTTTCTTT.

This clonotype showed up just a few times. V gene TRBV19 combines with J gene TRBJ2-5, with D uncertain. The CDR3 is 13 residues long. Germline lookup yields CDR1 LNHDA and CDR2 SQIVND (reference sequence). V was cut by 5 bases and J by 2 bases, with 9 bases left in between. CDR3 loop: CASSPRAQETQYF. DNA for the CDR3: TGTGCCAGTAGTCCCCGGGCACAAGAGACCCAGTACTTC.

The J gene is TRBJ1-5, the V gene TRBV19; no definite D call. This CDR3 contains 14 residues. Germline V gene data show CDR1 as LNHDA and CDR2 as SQIVND (reference sequence). V was clipped by 8 bases and J by 3 bases, with 14 bases between them. The DNA for the CDR3 is TGTGCCAGTCGGTTTAACGGGCTCAATCAGCCCCAGCATTTT. Protein sequence: CASRFNGLNQPQHF.

The chain carries TRBV28 and TRBJ2-1; 7 bases are shared with TRBD1. The germline gives CDR1 MDHEN, CDR2 SYDVKM. The ends lost 7 bases at V and 7 bases at J; junction bases unmatched: 7. This CDR3 is 13 amino acids long. CDR3: CASIPLDRNEQFF. The CDR3 coding sequence is TGTGCCAGCATACCACTGGACAGGAATGAGCAGTTCTTC. The full variable domain, completed using reference TRBV28 and TRBJ2-1, is DVKVTQSSRYLVKRTGEKVFLECVQDMDHENMFWYRQDPGLGLRLIYFSYDVKMKEKGDIPEGYSVSREKKERFSLILESASTNQTSMYLCASIPLDRNEQFFGPGTRLTVL.

This clonotype was detected many times. The chain joins TRBV7-8 to TRBJ1-5; D call uncertain. This CDR3 is 17 amino acids long. Germline V gene data show CDR1 as SGHVS and CDR2 as FQNEAQ. Between the trimmed V and J ends, which lost 5 bases and 0 bases, there was a span of 17 bases. CDR3 in amino acids: CASSLGRPEYSNQPQHF. The CDR3 DNA follows: TGTGCCAGCAGCCTCGGGAGACCAGAGTATAGCAATCAGCCCCAGCATTTT.

In this sample, this clonotype turned up a few times. The V and J genes are TRBV12-5 and TRBJ2-1; maybe TRBD1 (6 bases). CDR1 is LGHNT, CDR2 FRNRAP, per germline. The CDR3 spans 13 residues. Trimming cost V 8 bases and J 8 bases, with 16 bases left between them. The CDR3 DNA reads as TGTGCTAGTACAACAGGGTTCGGGGATGAGCAGTTCTTC. As protein: CASTTGFGDEQFF. The full variable domain, completed using reference TRBV12-5 and TRBJ2-1, is DARVTQTPRHKVTEMGQEVTMRCQPILGHNTVFWYRQTMMQGLELLAYFRNRAPLDDSGMPKDRFSAEMPDATLATLKIQPSEPRDSAVYFCASTTGFGDEQFFGPGTRLTVL.

This clonotype was counted between two and nine times. The CDR3 loop is CSARDRETDTQYF. In DNA, the CDR3 is TGCAGCGCCAGGGACAGGGAAACAGATACGCAGTATTTT. This chain uses TRBV29-1 with TRBJ2-3; TRBD1 agrees at 9 bases. Trimming removed 7 bases from V and 3 bases from J; junction bases left unmatched: 5. Germline V gene sequence: CDR1 SQVTM, CDR2 ANQGSEA. CDR3 length equals 13 residues.

This clonotype was seen repeatedly, ten times or more. The chain links TRBV7-2 to TRBJ2-5, with D unclear. V lost 1 base to trimming and J lost 0 bases, with 12 bases between them. The CDR3 has 16 amino acids. CDR1 and CDR2 (germline): SGHTA, FQGNSA. CDR3 residues: CASSLGWREYQETQYF. For the CDR3, the DNA is TGTGCCAGCAGCTTAGGATGGAGAGAGTACCAAGAGACCCAGTACTTC.

As DNA, the CDR3 is TGTGCCAGCAGCCCCGGGTCTGGAGCCTACGAGCAGTACTTC. It is translated as CASSPGSGAYEQYF. This chain joins TRBV12-3 or TRBV12-4 and TRBJ2-7, with D unclear. CDR3 length equals 14 residues. V was pared by 6 bases and J by 2 bases, with 14 bases between.

The chain combines TRBV10-3 with TRBJ1-3, with 7 bases lining up with TRBD1. From germline, CDR1 is ENHRY and CDR2 SYGVKD. V gave up 9 bases and J gave up 1 base; unmatched junction bases: 6. This CDR3 has 14 residues. The CDR3 DNA follows: TGTGCCATGGTGACAGGGAAGTCTGGAAACACCATATATTTT. Translation gives CAMVTGKSGNTIYF.